The 19 T cell receptor beta chains reported below all come from one sample, sequenced in a study of spatial heterogeneity in lung cancer. As to time point: sample taken at primary tumor resection. The authors sequenced whole RNA from tumor, nontumor lung or frozen PBMC without sorting. TCRdb used MiXCR to reprocess the 5' RACE reads, holding one entry per CDR3 protein. The table shows nearly 4,500 distinct CDR3 sequences, with around 21% occurring only once. The sample in question was normal lung tissue next to the tumor, obtained at surgery. These receptors came from a female donor with early-stage non-small cell lung cancer.

This clonotype is labeled as medium-sized. The chain is built from TRBV20-1 and TRBJ2-1; D remains unclear. The V gene lost 6 bases and the J gene lost 8 bases, with 11 bases spanning the gap. Germline values: CDR1 DFQATT, CDR2 SNEGSKA (reference sequence). The CDR3 covers 11 residues. The chain's CDR3 is CSAQPLDEQFF. In nucleotides, the CDR3 is TGCAGTGCCCAGCCTCTAGATGAGCAGTTCTTC.

This clonotype was picked up one time. The gene calls are TRBV27 and TRBJ1-6; no reliable D call. This CDR3 contains 9 residues. Looked up from germline, CDR1 is MNHEY and CDR2 is SMNVEV (reference sequence). Deletions cut 8 bases from V and 12 bases from J, with 5 bases between. The CDR3 region is CASGEPLHF. The CDR3 nucleotides read TGTGCCAGCGGGGAACCCCTCCACTTT.

By share, this clonotype ranks as medium-sized. This chain joins TRBV6-5 and TRBJ1-1; the D gene is possibly TRBD1 (6 bases). This CDR3 comprises 15 residues. Germline V gene data show CDR1 as MNHEY and CDR2 as SVGAGI. V was trimmed by 2 bases and J by 1 base, leaving 11 bases between them. The CDR3 DNA sequence: TGTGCCAGCAGTTACGGGGGGGCCGAGAACACTGAAGCTTTCTTT. Translating gives CASSYGGAENTEAFF.

Judged by abundance, this clonotype is medium-sized. The chain has TRBV24-1 and TRBJ2-3; a possible D gene is TRBD1 (7 bases). Germline values: CDR1 KGHDR, CDR2 SFDVKD. The CDR3 is 13 residues long. V shed 10 bases and J shed 0 bases, with 10 bases lying between them. This chain's CDR3 is CATAGQSTDTQYF. In nucleotides, the CDR3 is TGTGCCACGGCGGGACAGAGCACAGATACGCAGTATTTT.

V and J are TRBV5-1 and TRBJ1-1; D may be TRBD1 (5 bases). CDR3 length: 16 amino acids. The V gene lost 2 bases and the J gene lost 6 bases, with 20 bases spanning the gap. Looked up from germline, CDR1 is SGHRS and CDR2 is YFSETQ. In DNA form, the CDR3 reads TGCGCCAGCAGCTTATCCGGGGGACGAACAAAGGCTGAAGCTTTCTTT. Amino acid sequence: CASSLSGGRTKAEAFF.

This clonotype is medium-sized by share. The V call is TRBV29-1, the J call TRBJ1-4; D unclear. CDR3 length equals 13 residues. CDR1 SQVTM and CDR2 ANQGSEA come from the germline V gene. Deletions cut 0 bases from V and 4 bases from J, with 6 bases between. CDR3 protein: CSVEDLNNEKLFF. CDR3 sequence (DNA): TGCAGCGTTGAAGATCTCAATAATGAAAAACTGTTTTTT. The variable domain in full, completed from reference TRBV29-1 and TRBJ1-4, reads SAVISQKPSRDICQRGTSLTIQCQVDSQVTMMFWYRQQPGQSLTLIATANQGSEATYESGFVIDKFPISRPNLTFSTLTVSNMSPEDSSIYLCSVEDLNNEKLFFGSGTQLSVL.

This clonotype counts as medium-sized. The V and J genes are TRBV29-1 and TRBJ2-7, with 7 bases matching TRBD1. The ends lost 7 bases at V and 2 bases at J; junction bases unmatched: 8. CDR1 is SQVTM and CDR2 is ANQGSEA in the germline V gene. The CDR3 runs to 13 residues. The CDR3 nucleotides read TGCAGCGAAACCGGGACAGTCCCCTACGAGCAGTACTTC. Protein product: CSETGTVPYEQYF.

This clonotype was recorded many times. The chain uses TRBV27 and TRBJ2-5, with TRBD1 matching over 9 bases. The CDR3 loop spans 16 amino acids. Germline V gene lookup returns CDR1 MNHEY and CDR2 SMNVEV (reference sequence). Trimming cost V 4 bases and J 5 bases; bases outside gene matches: 11. CDR3 DNA: TGTGCCAGCAGTTCTTTACCGGGACAGGGAGGTGAGACCCAGTACTTC. This translates into CASSSLPGQGGETQYF.

The CDR3 DNA reads as TGCGCCAGCAGCCAAGTACAGCGGCCCTCCTACGAGCAGTACTTC. Translated: CASSQVQRPSYEQYF. This chain connects TRBV4-1 to TRBJ2-7; a possible D gene is TRBD2 (5 bases). CDR1 is MGHRA, CDR2 YSYEKL, per germline. The CDR3 totals 15 residues. The V and J ends lost 1 base and 0 bases respectively, with 10 bases between them.

By sample fraction, this clonotype is medium-sized. The V and J genes are TRBV5-1 and TRBJ2-3; 14 nucleotides line up with TRBD2. In germline, CDR1 is SGHRS, CDR2 YFSETQ. This CDR3 has 15 amino acids. Trimming cost V 4 bases and J 4 bases; bases outside gene matches: 2. This chain's CDR3 is CASSPGLAGADTQYF. The CDR3 DNA follows: TGCGCCAGCAGCCCGGGACTAGCGGGAGCAGATACGCAGTATTTT.

The chain couples TRBV28 to TRBJ2-3; the match to TRBD2 covers 7 bases. The germline V gene has CDR1 MDHEN and CDR2 SYDVKM. The J segment lost 2 bases and the V segment lost 7 bases, leaving 12 bases of the junction unmatched. This CDR3 is 16 amino acids long. CDR3 amino acids: CASTQTGAGVTDTQYF. The CDR3 DNA follows: TGTGCCAGCACCCAAACCGGGGCGGGAGTCACAGATACGCAGTATTTT.

This clonotype was counted ten times or more. CDR3 nucleotide sequence: TGCAGCGTTGTGATAGCGGGAGGATACGAGCAGTACTTC. Amino acids: CSVVIAGGYEQYF. The V and J genes are TRBV29-1 and TRBJ2-7, with TRBD2 matching 10 bases. The V gene end was trimmed by 4 bases and the J gene end by 4 bases; junction bases not matched to a gene: 4. The CDR3 totals 13 residues. The germline V gene encodes CDR1 SQVTM and CDR2 ANQGSEA.

The chain has TRBV2 and TRBJ2-1, with 8 nucleotides matching TRBD2. The length of the CDR3 is 14 residues. V was pared by 8 bases and J by 5 bases, with 8 bases of the junction left unmatched. Germline V CDR1 and CDR2: SNHLY, FYNNEI. The CDR3 DNA reads as TGTGCCAGCTGCCGAAGCGGGAGAAACAATGAGCAGTTCTTC. Its translation: CASCRSGRNNEQFF.

This clonotype has a count of ten or more. The rearrangement links TRBV7-2 to TRBJ2-5; D is unclear. Germline V CDR1 and CDR2: SGHTA, FQGNSA. V was pared by 6 bases and J by 5 bases, with 7 bases between. There are 11 residues in the CDR3. As DNA, the CDR3 is TGTGCCAGCAGTAATGGGGAGACCCAGTACTTC. Translation gives CASSNGETQYF. Supplemented by reference TRBV7-2 and TRBJ2-5, the full variable domain reads GAGVSQSPSNKVTEKGKDVELRCDPISGHTALYWYRQSLGQGLEFLIYFQGNSAPDKSGLPSDRFSAERTGGSVSTLTIQRTQQEDSAVYLCASSNGETQYFGPGTRLLVL.

Judged by abundance, this clonotype is medium-sized. J is TRBJ1-1 and V is TRBV6-1; TRBD1 aligns across 7 bases. Germline CDR1 MNHNS, CDR2 SASEGT. Germline trimming cut 1 base from V and 3 bases from J; bases unmatched to any gene: 2. The CDR3 sequence is 14 residues long. CDR3 nucleotides: TGTGCCAGCAGTGAAGACAGGGGCGACACTGAAGCTTTCTTT. Protein sequence: CASSEDRGDTEAFF.

This clonotype was observed at least ten times. The gene calls are TRBV7-2 and TRBJ2-2; D gene unclear. The CDR3 loop spans 15 amino acids. Trimming stripped 5 bases from V and 6 bases from J, with 16 bases between. In germline, CDR1 is SGHTA, CDR2 FQGNSA. In DNA, the CDR3 is TGTGCCAGCAGCCCCGTCCTGTCGCGGTCCGGGGAGCTGTTTTTT. It encodes CASSPVLSRSGELFF.

This clonotype was recorded a few times. This rearrangement joins TRBV9 to TRBJ2-4; D gene uncertain. The germline V gene encodes CDR1 SGDLS and CDR2 YYNGEE. V was shortened by 3 bases and J by 0 bases, with 7 bases between the two germline ends. This CDR3 spans 14 amino acids. Here the CDR3 reads CASSGQLAKNIQYF. CDR3 DNA sequence: TGTGCCAGCAGCGGGCAACTAGCCAAAAACATTCAGTACTTC. The whole variable domain, filled in from reference TRBV9 and TRBJ2-4, reads DSGVTQTPKHLITATGQRVTLRCSPRSGDLSVYWYQQSLDQGLQFLIQYYNGEERAKGNILERFSAQQFPDLHSELNLSSLELGDSALYFCASSGQLAKNIQYFGAGTRLSVL.

This chain links TRBV5-1 with TRBJ2-1, with 8 bases matching TRBD2. J was trimmed by 1 base and V by 2 bases; bases with no gene match: 5. This CDR3 has 16 amino acids. Germline CDR1 and CDR2: SGHRS and YFSETQ. Here the CDR3 DNA reads TGCGCCAGCAGCTTCCTAGCGGGTTTTTCCTACAATGAGCAGTTCTTC. It is translated as CASSFLAGFSYNEQFF.

This clonotype counts as medium-sized. V usage is TRBV6-1 and J usage is TRBJ2-1; possible D gene TRBD2, 5 bases. Germline-derived CDR1 and CDR2 are MNHNS and SASEGT. Trimming left V 2 bases short and J 9 bases short, with 11 bases between. CDR3 length equals 13 residues. CDR3 loop: CASSERTLFEQFF. Written as DNA, the CDR3 is TGTGCCAGCAGTGAACGGACTCTATTTGAGCAGTTCTTC.